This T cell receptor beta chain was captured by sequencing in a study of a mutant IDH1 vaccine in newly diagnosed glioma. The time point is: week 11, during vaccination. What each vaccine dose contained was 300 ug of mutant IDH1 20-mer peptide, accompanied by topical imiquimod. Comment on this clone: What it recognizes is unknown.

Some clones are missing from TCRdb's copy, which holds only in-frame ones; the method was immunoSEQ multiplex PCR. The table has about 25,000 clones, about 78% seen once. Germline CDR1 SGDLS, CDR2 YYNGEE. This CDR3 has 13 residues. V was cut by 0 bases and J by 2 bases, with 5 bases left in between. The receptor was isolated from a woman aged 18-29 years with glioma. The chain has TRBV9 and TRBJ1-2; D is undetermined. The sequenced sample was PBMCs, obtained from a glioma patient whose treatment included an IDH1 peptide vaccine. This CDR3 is CASSVVLNYGYTF. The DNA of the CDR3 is TGTGCCAGCAGCGTAGTTCTGAACTATGGCTACACCTTC.